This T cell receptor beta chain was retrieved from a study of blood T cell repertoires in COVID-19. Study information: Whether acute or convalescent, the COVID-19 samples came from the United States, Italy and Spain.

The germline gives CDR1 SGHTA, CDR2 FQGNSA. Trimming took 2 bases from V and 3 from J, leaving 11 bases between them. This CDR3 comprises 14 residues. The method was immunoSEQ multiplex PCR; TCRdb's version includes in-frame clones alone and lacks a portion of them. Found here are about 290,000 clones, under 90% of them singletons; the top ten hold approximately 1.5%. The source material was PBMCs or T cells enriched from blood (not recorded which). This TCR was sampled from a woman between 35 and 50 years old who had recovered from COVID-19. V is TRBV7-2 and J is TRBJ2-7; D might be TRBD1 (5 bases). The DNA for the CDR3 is TGTGCCAGCAGCTTACCCCCACAGGTCTACGAGCAGTACTTC. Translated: CASSLPPQVYEQYF. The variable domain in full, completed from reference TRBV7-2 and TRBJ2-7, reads GAGVSQSPSNKVTEKGKDVELRCDPISGHTALYWYRQSLGQGLEFLIYFQGNSAPDKSGLPSDRFSAERTGGSVSTLTIQRTQQEDSAVYLCASSLPPQVYEQYFGPGTRLTVT.